The present entry profiles one T cell receptor beta chain with its context. The target antigen is unknown. The table came from immunoSEQ multiplex PCR; TCRdb's copy has only in-frame clones and leaves some out. The table records about 2.4 million clones, around nine tenths of them present only once. Healthy and HIV-negative, the adult donors had no recent acute infections or vaccinations. This specimen comes from a study of shared clonotypes between healthy human individuals. The study, taken as a whole, reports: Enrolling few donors narrowed the genetic and exposure-history diversity that was represented. Rarefaction gave evidence that sorted-subset sequencing remained incomplete despite large depth.

There are 12 residues in the CDR3. Trimming removed 2 bases at V and 5 bases at J, with 4 bases between. The germline CDR1 and CDR2 sequences are ENHRY and SYGVKD. Sequenced input: naive CD4+ T cells sorted from blood. Subset noted: CD45RA+ positively selected. This sequence joins TRBV10-3 and TRBJ2-1; D remains ambiguous. This receptor was identified in a man aged 18 to 29 in good health. The CDR3 coding sequence is TGTGCCATCAGTGAGGTAAACAATGAGCAGTTCTTC. Its protein is CAISEVNNEQFF.